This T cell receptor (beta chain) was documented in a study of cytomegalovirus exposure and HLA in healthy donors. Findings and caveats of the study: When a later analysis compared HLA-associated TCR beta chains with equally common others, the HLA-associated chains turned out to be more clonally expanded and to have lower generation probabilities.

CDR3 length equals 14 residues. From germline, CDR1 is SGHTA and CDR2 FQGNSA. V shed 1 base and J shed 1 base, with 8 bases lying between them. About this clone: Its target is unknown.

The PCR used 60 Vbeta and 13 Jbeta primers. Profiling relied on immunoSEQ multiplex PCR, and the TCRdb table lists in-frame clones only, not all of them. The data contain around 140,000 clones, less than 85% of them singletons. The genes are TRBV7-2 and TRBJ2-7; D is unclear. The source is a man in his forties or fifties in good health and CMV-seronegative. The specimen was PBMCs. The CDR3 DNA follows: TGTGCCAGCAGCTTAGTCGGTGCTTCCTACGAGCAGTACTTC. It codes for CASSLVGASYEQYF.